A single sample is the source of the 19 T cell receptor beta chains below, sequenced in a study of control samples from healthy donors and cancer patients. Using immunoSEQ multiplex PCR, the repertoire was profiled, and TCRdb retains in-frame clones only, with some absent. This table has about 98,000 clones, roughly 83% appearing once. Sequences were obtained from blood. These receptors came from a woman in her twenties or thirties in good health.

V is TRBV5-4 and J is TRBJ1-1; D not certain. Trimming removed 0 bases at V and 1 base at J, with 10 bases between. CDR1 is SGHNT, CDR2 YYREEE, per germline (reference sequence). The CDR3 runs to 15 residues. CDR3 amino acids: CASSLAAGPNTEAFF. The CDR3 DNA is TGTGCCAGCAGCTTGGCAGCCGGACCGAACACTGAAGCTTTCTTT.

CDR3 residues: CAISGGTAFGSYTF. In nucleotides, the CDR3 is TGTGCCATCAGTGGGGGGACAGCCTTCGGTAGCTACACCTTC. J is TRBJ1-2 and V is TRBV10-3; 7 bases align to TRBD1. V lost 4 bases, J lost 9 bases, and 11 bases stayed unmatched. Germline values: CDR1 ENHRY, CDR2 SYGVKD. This CDR3 spans 14 amino acids.

For this clone: Distinct nucleotide sequences in the sample also encode this CDR3. V and J are TRBV5-1 and TRBJ2-3; 12 positions agree with TRBD2. The germline CDR1 and CDR2 sequences are SGHRS and YFSETQ. This CDR3 has 15 residues. Trimming at V came to 0 bases and at J to 5 bases, leaving 1 base not matched to a gene. In DNA, the CDR3 is TGCGCCAGCAGCTTGGGGACTAGCGGGGTAGATACGCAGTATTTT. Translated: CASSLGTSGVDTQYF. Using reference TRBV5-1 and TRBJ2-3 for the parts outside the CDR3, the full variable domain is KAGVTQTPRYLIKTRGQQVTLSCSPISGHRSVSWYQQTPGQGLQFLFEYFSETQRNKGNFPGRFSGRQFSNSRSEMNVSTLELGDSALYLCASSLGTSGVDTQYFGPGTRLTVL.

The J gene is TRBJ2-1, the V gene TRBV6-5; D not resolved. The CDR3 is 12 amino acids. Germline V CDR1 and CDR2: MNHEY, SVGAGI. Between the trimmed V and J ends, which lost 7 bases and 10 bases, there was a span of 14 bases. CDR3 protein: CASKDGPREQFF. Written as DNA, the CDR3 is TGTGCCAGCAAGGACGGACCTCGGGAGCAGTTCTTC.

This clone was counted only a few times. The J gene is TRBJ2-2, the V gene TRBV18; D gene uncertain. Looked up from germline, CDR1 is KGHSH and CDR2 is LQKENI. The CDR3 loop spans 14 amino acids. V gave up 2 bases and J gave up 5 bases, with 9 bases separating them. CDR3 nucleotide sequence: TGTGCCAGCTCACCAAACACCAAAACCGGGGAGCTGTTTTTT. It codes for CASSPNTKTGELFF.

This chain connects TRBV27 to TRBJ1-2, with 9 bases fitting TRBD1. J lost 7 bases, V lost 5 bases, and 20 bases had no gene match. In germline, CDR1 is MNHEY, CDR2 SMNVEV (reference sequence). This CDR3 contains 18 residues. This CDR3 reads CASSGQWGRGTGKGGYTF. The CDR3 bases are TGTGCCAGCAGTGGGCAGTGGGGACGGGGGACAGGGAAAGGTGGCTACACCTTC.

The rearrangement joins TRBV4-1 to TRBJ1-3; 7 bases are a match to TRBD1. The CDR3 runs to 18 residues. Germline values: CDR1 MGHRA, CDR2 YSYEKL. After removal of 5 bases from V and 1 base from J, the junction contained 14 bases not matched to a gene. The CDR3 DNA follows: TGCGCCAGCAGCGCCCTAGGGCGGTCAGGGGGTTCTGGAAACACCATATATTTT. Protein sequence: CASSALGRSGGSGNTIYF.

This clone was seen a single time. The chain uses TRBV3-1 (or the pseudogene TRBV3-2) and TRBJ2-4; unclear D gene. This CDR3 has 17 amino acids. Trimming removed 5 bases at V and 4 bases at J, with 21 bases between. Germline V CDR1 and CDR2: LGHDT, YNNKEL (reference sequence). The CDR3 protein is CASSTAVPFAKKNIQYF. CDR3 DNA sequence: TGTGCCAGCAGCACCGCGGTCCCATTTGCAAAGAAAAACATTCAGTACTTC.

V and J are TRBV4-2 and TRBJ1-2; 8 nucleotides match TRBD1. The CDR3 sequence is 15 residues long. After removal of 4 bases from V and 1 base from J, the junction contained 5 bases not matched to a gene. The germline gives CDR1 LGHNA, CDR2 YNFKEQ. As DNA, the CDR3 is TGTGCCAGCAGCCTTGGGACAGGAAATAACTATGGCTACACCTTC. Protein sequence: CASSLGTGNNYGYTF.

V is TRBV7-9 and J is TRBJ2-2; tentatively, D is TRBD2 (5 bases). The CDR3 consists of 14 residues. Per germline, CDR1 SEHNR and CDR2 FQNEAQ (reference sequence). Trimming took off 1 base at V and 7 bases at J, with 10 bases between the two ends. The CDR3 DNA follows: TGTGCCAGCAGCTTAGGTGGGAGTGACGGGGAGCTGTTTTTT. Amino acid sequence: CASSLGGSDGELFF.

This clone was picked up many times. This sequence joins TRBV5-6 and TRBJ1-1, with 7 bases that match TRBD1. This CDR3 is built from 13 residues. J was trimmed by 2 bases and V by 4 bases; bases with no gene match: 2. CDR1 is SGHDT and CDR2 is YYEEEE in the germline V gene. The CDR3 is CASSGTENTEAFF. CDR3 DNA: TGTGCCAGCAGCGGGACAGAAAACACTGAAGCTTTCTTT.

The V and J genes are TRBV2 and TRBJ1-5; D is undetermined. The germline V gene has CDR1 SNHLY and CDR2 FYNNEI. The CDR3 runs 13 residues. V lost 6 bases and J 5 bases, leaving 11 bases between the germline ends. The DNA of the CDR3 is TGTGCCAGCAGCGCAGAAGGGTATCAGCCCCAGCATTTT. Encoded protein: CASSAEGYQPQHF.

In DNA form, the CDR3 reads TGTGCCAGCAGGCCGGGACTAGCGGCCGAGCAGTACTTC. This translates into CASRPGLAAEQYF. The chain carries TRBV7-2 and TRBJ2-7; 11 positions agree with TRBD2. Trimming removed 6 bases from V and 6 bases from J; junction bases left unmatched: 4. This CDR3 spans 13 amino acids. Germline lookup yields CDR1 SGHTA and CDR2 FQGNSA. The variable domain in full, with the rest retrieved from reference TRBV7-2 and TRBJ2-7, is GAGVSQSPSNKVTEKGKDVELRCDPISGHTALYWYRQSLGQGLEFLIYFQGNSAPDKSGLPSDRFSAERTGGSVSTLTIQRTQQEDSAVYLCASRPGLAAEQYFGPGTRLTVT.

The gene calls are TRBV6-2 or TRBV6-3 and TRBJ1-5, with TRBD1 identical over 8 bases. V lost 2 bases to trimming and J lost 1 base; unmatched junction nucleotides: 4. The CDR3 sequence is 16 residues long. CDR1 is MNHEY and CDR2 is SVGEGT in the germline V gene. The CDR3 DNA reads TGTGCCAGCAGTTACGCAGGGGGCGGGAGCAATCAGCCCCAGCATTTT. Translated: CASSYAGGGSNQPQHF.

This clone has just one count. The chain carries TRBV19 and TRBJ1-3; the D gene is possibly TRBD1 (6 bases). V lost 4 bases to trimming and J lost 3 bases, with 13 bases between them. CDR1 is LNHDA, CDR2 SQIVND, per germline (reference sequence). CDR3 length: 15 residues. This chain's CDR3 is CASSTGVFFGNTIYF. The CDR3 bases are TGTGCCAGTAGTACAGGGGTTTTTTTTGGAAACACCATATATTTT.

CDR3 sequence reads: CASSRADTQYF. In DNA, the CDR3 is TGTGCCAGCAGTCGGGCAGATACGCAGTATTTT. This chain links TRBV12-3 or TRBV12-4 with TRBJ2-3; D is ambiguous. This CDR3 has 11 residues. V was shortened by 5 bases and J by 4 bases, with 4 bases between the two germline ends.

The rearrangement uses TRBV12-3 or TRBV12-4 and TRBJ2-7, with D hard to call. Trimming took 3 bases from V and 4 from J, leaving 7 bases between them. There are 12 residues in the CDR3. The CDR3 here is CASSFDEYEQYF. CDR3 DNA sequence: TGTGCCAGCAGTTTCGACGAGTACGAGCAGTACTTC.

V is TRBV2 and J is TRBJ2-4, with D perhaps given as TRBD1 or TRBD2 (5 bases each). The CDR3 consists of 17 residues. CDR1 and CDR2 (germline): SNHLY, FYNNEI. Deletions cut 1 base from V and 0 bases from J, with 13 bases between. DNA for the CDR3: TGTGCCAGCAGTGAAGTTTCCCCGGGGCTAGCCAAAAACATTCAGTACTTC. It codes for CASSEVSPGLAKNIQYF.

The V and J genes are TRBV4-1 and TRBJ2-1; TRBD2 is a possible D gene (5 bases). The CDR3 is 15 residues long. Trimming took 0 bases from V and 3 from J, leaving 9 bases between them. CDR1 MGHRA and CDR2 YSYEKL come from the germline V gene. The CDR3 loop is CASSQEGTSYNEQFF. The CDR3 DNA follows: TGCGCCAGCAGCCAAGAAGGAACTAGCTACAATGAGCAGTTCTTC.